In its sample, the clone carrying this TCR beta chain was seen a few times. Its antigen is still unknown. The data are from a study of response to subunit inactivated influenza vaccine. Regarding the study as a whole: After each seasonal influenza vaccination, few new T cells are recruited, the authors suggested.

TCRdb fed the RT-PCR reads into MiXCR, producing one record per CDR3 protein. This sample carries 200,000 to 250,000 distinct CDR3 sequences, 12% of them seen once, and the ten largest clones take roughly 7.7%. The specimen comprised non-naive T cells sorted from PBMCs, sampled around 14 days before vaccination. This TCR was sampled from a man aged 45 to 65 who received an inactivated influenza vaccine.

The CDR3 DNA reads TGTGCCAGCAGCTTAGCTCTAGCGGGGGGCAATGAGCAGTTCTTC. It specifies CASSLALAGGNEQFF. The rearrangement uses TRBV11-2 and TRBJ2-1, with 11 bases fitting TRBD2. CDR1 is SGHAT, CDR2 FQNNGV, per germline. V trimming: 1 base; J trimming: 6 bases; junction bases outside the gene matches: 2. There are 15 residues in the CDR3.